There are many counts of the clone carrying this T cell receptor beta chain. Its antigen is currently unknown. Since a much larger clone is just one base distant, this may be a read error. The record originates from a study of metastatic and nonmetastatic thyroid tumors. Per germline, CDR1 SGHRS and CDR2 YFSETQ. V dropped 4 bases and J dropped 2 bases, with 15 bases sitting between them. This CDR3 is built from 16 residues. Every patient underwent thyroid surgery untreated. Per the original data handling: A classifier of distant metastasis in papillary thyroid cancer was built from CDR3 differences (across clinicopathological groups). TCRdb re-analyzed the PCR reads through MiXCR. TCRdb, not the authors, supplied the V and J calls. The sample carries 15,000 to 20,000 clones, around 12% recorded once. Findings and limits, study-wide: A significant increase in TCR beta diversity was reportedly seen in malignant thyroid tumors relative to benign nodules, in blood and tumor.

The J gene is TRBJ2-2, the V gene TRBV5-1, with D perhaps given as TRBD1 or TRBD2 (5 bases each). Material: tumor tissue. The source of this sequence is a female donor with papillary thyroid cancer or a benign thyroid nodule (not recorded which). Some clones in this sample may be carry-over from other donors' samples. The chain's CDR3 is CASSPGRAENTGELFF. The CDR3 nucleotides read TGCGCCAGCAGCCCGGGACGAGCGGAAAACACCGGGGAGCTGTTTTTT.